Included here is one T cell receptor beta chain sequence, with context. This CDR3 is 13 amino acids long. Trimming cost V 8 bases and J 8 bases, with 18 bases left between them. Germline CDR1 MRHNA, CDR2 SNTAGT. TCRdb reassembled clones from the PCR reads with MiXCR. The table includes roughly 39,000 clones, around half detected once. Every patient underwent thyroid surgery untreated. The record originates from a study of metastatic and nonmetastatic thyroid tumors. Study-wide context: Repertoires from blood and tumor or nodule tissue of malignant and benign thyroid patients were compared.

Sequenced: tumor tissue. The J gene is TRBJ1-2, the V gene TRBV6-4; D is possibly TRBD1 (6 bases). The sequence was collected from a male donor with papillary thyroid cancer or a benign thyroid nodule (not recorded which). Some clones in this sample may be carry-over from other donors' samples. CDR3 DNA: TGTGCCAGCTGTCAGTCGGGGGCGAAAGGCTACACCTTC. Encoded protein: CASCQSGAKGYTF.